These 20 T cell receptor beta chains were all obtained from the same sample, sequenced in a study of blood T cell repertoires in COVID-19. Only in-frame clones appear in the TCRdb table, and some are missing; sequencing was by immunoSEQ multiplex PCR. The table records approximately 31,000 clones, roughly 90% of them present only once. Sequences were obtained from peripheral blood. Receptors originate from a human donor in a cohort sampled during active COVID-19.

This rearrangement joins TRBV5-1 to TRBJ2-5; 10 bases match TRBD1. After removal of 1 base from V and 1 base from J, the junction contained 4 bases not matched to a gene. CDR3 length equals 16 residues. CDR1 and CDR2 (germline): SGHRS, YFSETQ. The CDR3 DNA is TGCGCCAGCAGCTTGTGGACAGGGGGTCCCCAAGAGACCCAGTACTTC. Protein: CASSLWTGGPQETQYF.

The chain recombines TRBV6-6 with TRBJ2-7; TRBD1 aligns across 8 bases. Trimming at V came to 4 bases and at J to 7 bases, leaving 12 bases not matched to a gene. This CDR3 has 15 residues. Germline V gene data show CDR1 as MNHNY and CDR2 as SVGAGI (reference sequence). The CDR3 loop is CASSLDRGVSGEQYF. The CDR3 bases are TGTGCCAGCAGTTTAGACAGGGGAGTGTCGGGAGAGCAGTACTTC.

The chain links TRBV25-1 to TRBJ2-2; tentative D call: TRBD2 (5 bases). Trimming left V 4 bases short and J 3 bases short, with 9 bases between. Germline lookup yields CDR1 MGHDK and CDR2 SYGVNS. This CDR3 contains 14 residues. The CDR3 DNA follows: TGTGCCAGCAGTGTCGGGGTCTACACCGGGGAGCTGTTTTTT. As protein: CASSVGVYTGELFF.

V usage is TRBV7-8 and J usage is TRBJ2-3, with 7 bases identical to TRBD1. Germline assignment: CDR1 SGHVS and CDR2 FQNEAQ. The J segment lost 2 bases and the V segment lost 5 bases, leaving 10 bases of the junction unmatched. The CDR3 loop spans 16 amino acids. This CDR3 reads CASSPRTGPTTDTQYF. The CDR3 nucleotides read TGTGCCAGCAGCCCGCGGACAGGCCCCACCACAGATACGCAGTATTTT.

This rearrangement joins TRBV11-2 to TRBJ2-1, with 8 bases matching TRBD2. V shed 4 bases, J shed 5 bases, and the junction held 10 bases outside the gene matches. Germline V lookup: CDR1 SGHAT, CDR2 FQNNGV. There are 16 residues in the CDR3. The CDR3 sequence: CASSSLGELADNEQFF. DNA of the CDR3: TGTGCCAGCAGCTCTCTGGGGGAACTAGCGGACAATGAGCAGTTCTTC.

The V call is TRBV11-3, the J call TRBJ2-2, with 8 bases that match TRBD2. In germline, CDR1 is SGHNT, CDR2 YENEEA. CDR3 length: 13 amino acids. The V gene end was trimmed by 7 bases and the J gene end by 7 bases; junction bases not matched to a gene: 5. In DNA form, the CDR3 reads TGTGCCAGCAAGAAGCGGGGGTTCGGGGAGCTGTTTTTT. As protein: CASKKRGFGELFF.

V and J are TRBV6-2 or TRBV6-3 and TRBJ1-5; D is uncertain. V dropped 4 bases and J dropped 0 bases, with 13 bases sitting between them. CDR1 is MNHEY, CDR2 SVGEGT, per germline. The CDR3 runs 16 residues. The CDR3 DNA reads TGTGCCAGCAGTTCGAGCGGACTGTATAGCAATCAGCCCCAGCATTTT. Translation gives CASSSSGLYSNQPQHF.

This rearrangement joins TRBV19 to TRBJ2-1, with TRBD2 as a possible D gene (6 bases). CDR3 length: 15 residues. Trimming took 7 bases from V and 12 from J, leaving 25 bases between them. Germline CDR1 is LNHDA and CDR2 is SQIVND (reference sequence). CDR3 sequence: CASKSFTGVRDGQFF. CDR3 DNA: TGTGCCAGTAAAAGTTTCACGGGAGTAAGAGATGGGCAGTTCTTC. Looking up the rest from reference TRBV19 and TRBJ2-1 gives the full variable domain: DGGITQSPKYLFRKEGQNVTLSCEQNLNHDAMYWYRQDPGQGLRLIYYSQIVNDFQKGDIAEGYSVSREKKESFPLTVTSAQKNPTAFYLCASKSFTGVRDGQFFGPGTRLTVL.

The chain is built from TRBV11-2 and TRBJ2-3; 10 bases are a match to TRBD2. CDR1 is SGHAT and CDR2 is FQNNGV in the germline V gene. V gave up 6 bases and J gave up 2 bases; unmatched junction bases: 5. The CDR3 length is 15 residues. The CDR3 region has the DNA TGTGCCAGCAGTTGGACTAGCGGATCCACAGATACGCAGTATTTT. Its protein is CASSWTSGSTDTQYF.

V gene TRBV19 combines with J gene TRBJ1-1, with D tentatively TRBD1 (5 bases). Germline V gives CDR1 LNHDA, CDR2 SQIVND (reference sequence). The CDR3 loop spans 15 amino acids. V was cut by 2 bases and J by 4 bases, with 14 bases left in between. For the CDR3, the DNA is TGTGCCAGTAGTATACAAGGTGGAGGGACCACTGAAGCTTTCTTT. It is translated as CASSIQGGGTTEAFF.

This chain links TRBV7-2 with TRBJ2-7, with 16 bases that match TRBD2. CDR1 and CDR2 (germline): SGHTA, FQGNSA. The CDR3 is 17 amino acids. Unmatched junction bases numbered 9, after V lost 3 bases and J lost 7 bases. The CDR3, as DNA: TGTGCCAGCAGCTTGAGTTCCTCGGGACTAGCGGGGGGGGAGCAGTACTTC. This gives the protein CASSLSSSGLAGGEQYF.

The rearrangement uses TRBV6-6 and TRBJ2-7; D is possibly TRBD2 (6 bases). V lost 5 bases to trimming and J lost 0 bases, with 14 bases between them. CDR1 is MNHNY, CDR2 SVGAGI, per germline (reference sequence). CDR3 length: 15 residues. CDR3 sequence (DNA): TGTGCCAGCAGTGGCCGCGGGGTTAGCTCCTACGAGCAGTACTTC. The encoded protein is CASSGRGVSSYEQYF.

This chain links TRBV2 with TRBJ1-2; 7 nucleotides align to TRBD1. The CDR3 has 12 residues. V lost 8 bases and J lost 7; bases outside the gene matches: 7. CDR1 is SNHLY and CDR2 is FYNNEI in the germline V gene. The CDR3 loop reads CASDPTGPGYTF. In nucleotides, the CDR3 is TGTGCCAGCGACCCGACAGGGCCTGGCTACACCTTC.

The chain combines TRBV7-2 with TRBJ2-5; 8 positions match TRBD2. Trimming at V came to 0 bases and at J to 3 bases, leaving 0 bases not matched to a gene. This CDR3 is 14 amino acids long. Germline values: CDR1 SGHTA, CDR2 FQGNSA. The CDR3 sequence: CASSLAGLEETQYF. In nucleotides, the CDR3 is TGTGCCAGCAGCTTAGCGGGACTAGAAGAGACCCAGTACTTC.

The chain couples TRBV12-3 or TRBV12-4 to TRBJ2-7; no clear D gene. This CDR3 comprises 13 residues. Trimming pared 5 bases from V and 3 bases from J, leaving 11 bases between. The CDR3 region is CASSPLPFYEQYF. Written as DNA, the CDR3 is TGTGCCAGCAGTCCACTACCCTTCTACGAGCAGTACTTC.

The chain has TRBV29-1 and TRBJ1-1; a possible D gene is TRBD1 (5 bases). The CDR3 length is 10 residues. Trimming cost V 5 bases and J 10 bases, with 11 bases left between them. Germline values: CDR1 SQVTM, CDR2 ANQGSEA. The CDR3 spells CSVREGIAFF. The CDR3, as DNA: TGCAGCGTTAGGGAGGGGATAGCTTTCTTT.

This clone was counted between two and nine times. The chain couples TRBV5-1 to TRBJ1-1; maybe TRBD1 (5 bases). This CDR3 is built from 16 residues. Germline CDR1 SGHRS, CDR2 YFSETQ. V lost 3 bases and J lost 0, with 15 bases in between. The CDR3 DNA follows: TGCGCCAGCAGCTCAATCGGGGGGATGTTGAACACTGAAGCTTTCTTT. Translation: CASSSIGGMLNTEAFF.

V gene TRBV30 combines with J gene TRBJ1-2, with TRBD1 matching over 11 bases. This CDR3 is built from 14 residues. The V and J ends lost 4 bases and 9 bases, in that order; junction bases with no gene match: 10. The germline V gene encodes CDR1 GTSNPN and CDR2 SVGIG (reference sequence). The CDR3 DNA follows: TGTGCCTGGATATGGGGACAGGGGGAACGAAGCTACACCTTC. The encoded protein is CAWIWGQGERSYTF.

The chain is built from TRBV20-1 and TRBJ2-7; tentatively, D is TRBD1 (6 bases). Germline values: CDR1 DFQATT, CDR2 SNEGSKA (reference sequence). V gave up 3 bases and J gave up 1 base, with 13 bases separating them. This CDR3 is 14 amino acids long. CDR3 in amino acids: CSASSDRNSYEQYF. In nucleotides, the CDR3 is TGCAGTGCTAGTTCGGACAGAAATTCCTACGAGCAGTACTTC.

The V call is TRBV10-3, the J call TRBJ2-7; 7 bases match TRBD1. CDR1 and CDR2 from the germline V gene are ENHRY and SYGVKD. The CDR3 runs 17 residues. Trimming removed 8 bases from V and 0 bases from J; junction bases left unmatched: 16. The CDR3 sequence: CAIAQRTGRTGSYEQYF. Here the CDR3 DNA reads TGTGCCATCGCCCAAAGGACAGGCCGAACGGGCTCCTACGAGCAGTACTTC.